Listed below are T cell receptor beta chains from one sample, sequenced in a study of T cells after posttransplantation cyclophosphamide. Data came from immunoSEQ multiplex PCR; TCRdb stores just in-frame clones and leaves some out. The data hold under 15,000 clones, with about 80% observed a single time. The sequenced material came from memory CD4+ T cells sorted from PBMCs. These receptors were obtained from a middle-aged man in good health, CMV-negative, and a related stem cell transplant donor. Each CDR3 is given without its conserved first and last residue. The order of the fields is J gene, V gene, clone size, CDR3 protein. Expanded clones get a size class; other rows say once, few or many, or leave the size out.

TRBJ1-2 TRBV18 . VSSFGQGQSYT
TRBJ2-7 TRBV15 . ATSRTLTSFYEQY
TRBJ1-1 TRBV7-9 . ASSLVPGGGTAF
TRBJ2-7 TRBV7-3 . ASSPGRGGSYEQY
TRBJ2-3 TRBV29-1 . SVAGTIRGTDTQY
TRBJ1-2 TRBV10-3 . AIRGTGINYGYT
TRBJ2-7 TRBV18 . ASSPPWTTPYEQY
TRBJ1-1 TRBV4-3 few ASSHIGQKGEAF
TRBJ1-2 TRBV19 few ASSIRYGYT
TRBJ2-3 TRBV5-4 . ASSLQGGRTDTQY
TRBJ1-5 TRBV7-2 . ASSLVENSNQPQH
TRBJ1-2 TRBV21-1 . ASSKGQNNYGYT
TRBJ1-1 TRBV14 once ASSRDRNTEAF
TRBJ1-1 TRBV6-1 . ASNKLGDTEAF
TRBJ1-6 TRBV7-9 . ASSLGRGGSPLH
TRBJ2-7 TRBV19 . ASSPGGIEQY
TRBJ2-1 TRBV25-1 . ASSSPLARINEQF
TRBJ2-3 TRBV11-2 . ASSLAGGPDTQY
TRBJ1-1 TRBV5-4 . ASTFRGQDTEAF
TRBJ2-4 TRBV29-1 once SVEKQENIQY
TRBJ1-2 TRBV5-1 once ASSGQGTNYGYT
TRBJ2-4 TRBV9 . ASSDGSPAKNIQY
TRBJ1-2 TRBV19 few ASSPRQSYYGYT
TRBJ1-5 TRBV19 . ASSISSRGNQPQH
TRBJ2-5 TRBV4-1 . ASSQVLLAGAGQETQY
TRBJ2-5 TRBV7-9 . ASTADSQETQY
TRBJ1-1 TRBV6-1 . ASSEAGGGTEAF
TRBJ2-2 TRBV6-1 . ASSVVANTGELF
TRBJ2-1 TRBV11-2 . ASSLGGWDSYNEQF